Below are 18 T cell receptor beta chains sequenced from a single sample in a study of CD8 T cells in ankylosing spondylitis. TCRdb processed the 5' RACE reads anew with MiXCR; each CDR3 protein has one entry. Altogether 200,000 to 250,000 distinct CDR3 sequences are present, roughly 24% being singletons, with the ten largest covering under 8%. The specimen was blood, either unsorted or a sorted T cell fraction (not recorded which). These TCRs come from a male donor with ankylosing spondylitis or in good health (not recorded which).

This clonotype has a count of ten or more. In DNA form, the CDR3 reads TGTGCCAGCGGGTTGGGGGCGGGACAGCCCCAGCATTTT. It yields the protein CASGLGAGQPQHF. V is TRBV11-2 and J is TRBJ1-5, with D perhaps TRBD1 (6 bases). Germline V gives CDR1 SGHAT, CDR2 FQNNGV. The V gene lost 8 bases and the J gene lost 7 bases, with 15 bases spanning the gap. The CDR3 spans 13 residues.

In the case of this clonotype: A read error is possible here, since a much larger clone lies one base away. The DNA for the CDR3 is TGCAGTGACCAACCGGGGGGCGAGCAGTACTTC. Its translation: CSDQPGGEQYF. The J gene is TRBJ2-7, the V gene TRBV20-1, with 7 nucleotides matching TRBD2. CDR1 is DFQATT and CDR2 is SNEGSKA in the germline V gene (reference sequence). The CDR3 sequence is 11 residues long. Germline trimming cut 7 bases from V and 6 bases from J; bases unmatched to any gene: 6.

The rearrangement links TRBV12-3 or TRBV12-4 to TRBJ2-3; D possibly corresponds to TRBD1 (5 bases). Trimming removed 0 bases from V and 1 base from J, with 11 bases in between. This CDR3 has 16 amino acids. CDR3 in amino acids: CASSLASGPGTDTQYF. CDR3 bases: TGTGCCAGCAGTTTAGCATCAGGGCCGGGCACAGATACGCAGTATTTT.

This clonotype appeared once. This sequence joins TRBV7-6 and TRBJ2-5; TRBD2 matches 14 bases. CDR3 size: 16 residues. Germline loops: CDR1 SGHVS, CDR2 FNYEAQ. Trimming took 5 bases from V and 5 from J; bases not matched to a gene: 7. CDR3 in amino acids: CASSLGLAGADETQYF. CDR3 DNA: TGTGCCAGCAGCCTGGGACTAGCGGGAGCGGATGAGACCCAGTACTTC. Complete variable domain (other parts from reference TRBV7-6 and TRBJ2-5): GAGVSQSPRYKVTKRGQDVALRCDPISGHVSLYWYRQALGQGPEFLTYFNYEAQQDKSGLPNDRFSAERPEGSISTLTIQRTEQRDSAMYRCASSLGLAGADETQYFGPGTRLLVL.

This clonotype was recorded at least ten times. DNA for the CDR3: TGCGCCAGCAATCCCTCCGACGTCACCGGGGAGCTGTTTTTT. Translated, it gives CASNPSDVTGELFF. The chain couples TRBV5-1 to TRBJ2-2; D is unresolved. The CDR3 runs 14 residues. Deletions cut 6 bases from V and 4 bases from J, with 13 bases between. From germline, CDR1 is SGHRS and CDR2 YFSETQ.

This clonotype came up many times. This chain connects TRBV4-1 to TRBJ1-5; perhaps TRBD1 as D (5 bases). CDR1 MGHRA and CDR2 YSYEKL come from the germline V gene. This CDR3 comprises 17 residues. V was shortened by 1 base and J by 7 bases, with 20 bases between the two germline ends. Here the CDR3 DNA reads TGCGCCAGCAGCCAAGTTCGGGGAACGGGGGACTCCCAGCCCCAGCATTTT. This encodes CASSQVRGTGDSQPQHF.

The table lists this clonotype with many counts. J is TRBJ2-1 and V is TRBV5-5; D could derive from TRBD1 or TRBD2 (5 bases each). This CDR3 has 15 residues. Germline CDR1 reads SGHKS; CDR2 reads YYEKEE (reference sequence). V was clipped by 4 bases and J by 0 bases, with 11 bases between them. CDR3 amino acids: CASSREGTSYNEQFF. The CDR3 DNA is TGTGCCAGCAGCCGAGAGGGGACCTCCTACAATGAGCAGTTCTTC.

This clonotype was seen a handful of times. The rearrangement links TRBV10-3 to TRBJ2-7; 8 bases agree with TRBD2. In germline, CDR1 is ENHRY, CDR2 SYGVKD. The J segment lost 2 bases and the V segment lost 4 bases, leaving 1 base of the junction unmatched. CDR3 length: 13 residues. CDR3 bases: TGTGCCATCAGTGCGGGAGGGGCCTACGAGCAGTACTTC. Translation gives CAISAGGAYEQYF.

The rearrangement links TRBV7-2 to TRBJ2-5, with D possibly being TRBD1 (5 bases). Germline CDR1 is SGHTA and CDR2 is FQGNSA. The length of the CDR3 is 13 residues. The V end lost 5 bases, the J end lost 1 base, and 8 bases lay between the germline ends. This CDR3 reads CASSVDSQETQYF. As DNA, the CDR3 is TGTGCCAGCAGCGTCGACAGCCAAGAGACCCAGTACTTC. Supplemented by reference TRBV7-2 and TRBJ2-5, the full variable domain reads GAGVSQSPSNKVTEKGKDVELRCDPISGHTALYWYRQSLGQGLEFLIYFQGNSAPDKSGLPSDRFSAERTGGSVSTLTIQRTQQEDSAVYLCASSVDSQETQYFGPGTRLLVL.

This clonotype was recorded at least ten times. J is TRBJ2-7 and V is TRBV6-2 or TRBV6-3; no firm D call. Trimming took 6 bases from V and 3 from J, leaving 6 bases between them. The CDR3 has 11 amino acids. Per the germline V gene, CDR1 is MNHEY and CDR2 is SVGEGT. The CDR3 sequence: CASRDLYEQYF. CDR3 nucleotides: TGTGCCAGCAGGGACCTCTACGAGCAGTACTTC.

This clonotype appeared many times. The genes are TRBV5-1 and TRBJ2-7; the D gene could be TRBD1 or TRBD2 (5 bases each). V gave up 2 bases and J gave up 0 bases, with 12 bases separating them. The CDR3 sequence is 15 residues long. In germline, CDR1 is SGHRS, CDR2 YFSETQ. This CDR3 reads CASSLDGTDSYEQYF. The CDR3 DNA reads as TGCGCCAGCAGCTTAGATGGGACGGACTCCTACGAGCAGTACTTC.

This clonotype was recorded many times. This chain joins TRBV5-1 and TRBJ2-7, with D possibly being TRBD1 (6 bases). The CDR3 has 16 amino acids. The germline V gene encodes CDR1 SGHRS and CDR2 YFSETQ. Trimming shortened V by 7 bases and J by 6 bases, and 26 bases separated the two germline ends. CDR3 in DNA: TGCGCCAGCGCAGACAGGACGACCCAGCGTTTGAGCGAGCAGTACTTC. Translating it yields CASADRTTQRLSEQYF.

The V call is TRBV4-2, the J call TRBJ1-5; D unclear. The CDR3 contains 15 residues. The germline V gene encodes CDR1 LGHNA and CDR2 YNFKEQ. V lost 5 bases, J lost 0 bases, and 11 bases lay in between. Written as DNA, the CDR3 is TGTGCCAGCAGCGTAACCCCCTATAGCAATCAGCCCCAGCATTTT. Encoded protein: CASSVTPYSNQPQHF.

This clonotype was detected ten times or more. The chain uses TRBV5-6 and TRBJ2-1; 7 bases align to TRBD2. V trimming: 5 bases; J trimming: 8 bases; junction bases outside the gene matches: 13. The CDR3 has 15 amino acids. CDR1 is SGHDT, CDR2 YYEEEE, per germline. This chain's CDR3 is CASRPLAEKRHEQFF. The CDR3 nucleotides are TGTGCCAGCAGACCTCTAGCGGAAAAACGCCATGAGCAGTTCTTC. Looking up the rest from reference TRBV5-6 and TRBJ2-1 gives the full variable domain: DAGVTQSPTHLIKTRGQQVTLRCSPKSGHDTVSWYQQALGQGPQFIFQYYEEEERQRGNFPDRFSGHQFPNYSSELNVNALLLGDSALYLCASRPLAEKRHEQFFGPGTRLTVL.

This clonotype occurred a few times. V and J are TRBV6-1 and TRBJ2-3; perhaps TRBD2 as D (6 bases). The CDR3 runs 13 residues. From germline, CDR1 is MNHNS and CDR2 SASEGT. The ends were cut back, 8 bases at V and 1 base at J, with 10 bases in the middle. CDR3 coding DNA: TGTGCCAGCTTTGGGACTGGCACAGATACGCAGTATTTT. This codes for CASFGTGTDTQYF.

Many counts were recorded for this clonotype. This chain links TRBV27 with TRBJ2-2; tentatively, D is TRBD2 (5 bases). The V end lost 3 bases, the J end lost 0 bases, and 8 bases lay between the germline ends. The CDR3 sequence is 15 residues long. The germline V gene has CDR1 MNHEY and CDR2 SMNVEV (reference sequence). CDR3 sequence: CASSFPGANTGELFF. The CDR3 DNA is TGTGCCAGCAGTTTCCCCGGGGCGAACACCGGGGAGCTGTTTTTT.

This clonotype was seen at least ten times. CDR3 sequence: CSVAGGRDSSYEQYF. In DNA form, the CDR3 reads TGCAGCGTTGCCGGGGGGAGGGATAGCTCCTACGAGCAGTACTTC. The chain employs TRBV29-1 and TRBJ2-7; 7 nucleotides agree with TRBD2. The germline CDR1 and CDR2 sequences are SQVTM and ANQGSEA. With V trimmed by 4 bases and J by 0 bases, 9 bases remained unmatched. The CDR3 consists of 15 residues.

This clonotype was found many times. A read error may be the cause here, since a much bigger clone is one base away. V usage is TRBV12-3 or TRBV12-4 and J usage is TRBJ1-5; D is ambiguous. The V and J ends lost 3 bases and 3 bases respectively, with 3 bases between them. The CDR3 sequence is 12 residues long. For the CDR3, the DNA is TGTGCCAGCAGTTTCGACAATCAGCCCCAGCATTTT. It is translated as CASSFDNQPQHF.